The 25 T cell receptor beta chains below were found in one sample sequenced in a study of regulatory and conventional T cells in RAG deficiency. The data were produced by immunoSEQ multiplex PCR, yet TCRdb's version contains in-frame clones alone and is incomplete. The table has around 30,000 clones, approximately 90% seen once; the top ten hold 5% to 6.5%. In addition, the sample was reused for a study of regulatory T cells. That paper states: The primer mix had 52 TRBV and 13 TRBJ primers.

Sequencing was carried out using CD8+ T cells sorted from blood. The receptors originated from a human donor in good health.

The genes are TRBV27 and TRBJ1-6; no clear D. CDR1 and CDR2 (germline): MNHEY, SMNVEV (reference sequence). The V end lost 2 bases, the J end lost 5 bases, and 4 bases lay between the germline ends. CDR3 size: 13 residues. The CDR3 DNA reads as TGTGCCAGCAGTTTAGGGAATAATTCACCCCTCCACTTT. Protein: CASSLGNNSPLHF.

Only one count was recorded for this clone. The V gene is TRBV30, the J gene TRBJ1-2, with a weak D call TRBD1 (6 bases). The CDR3 is 13 amino acids. Germline V gene sequence: CDR1 GTSNPN, CDR2 SVGIG (reference sequence). V was pared by 0 bases and J by 2 bases, with 7 bases between. CDR3: CAWSVDSNYGYTF. The CDR3, as DNA: TGTGCCTGGAGTGTGGACAGCAACTATGGCTACACCTTC.

V is TRBV6-1 and J is TRBJ1-1; 9 bases are a match to TRBD1. The CDR3 runs to 16 residues. Germline V lookup: CDR1 MNHNS, CDR2 SASEGT. V dropped 3 bases and J dropped 0; count of bases not matched to a gene: 5. CDR3 bases: TGTGCCAGCAGTGACGGGACAGGGTATATGAACACTGAAGCTTTCTTT. Protein: CASSDGTGYMNTEAFF.

This clone was seen once. The chain joins TRBV6-1 to TRBJ2-7; D may match TRBD1 or TRBD2 (5 bases each). V lost 2 bases and J lost 0, with 11 bases in between. CDR1 and CDR2 from the germline V gene are MNHNS and SASEGT. This CDR3 has 15 amino acids. CDR3 loop: CASSEQAGSSYEQYF. The DNA for the CDR3 is TGTGCCAGCAGTGAACAAGCAGGGAGCTCCTACGAGCAGTACTTC.

The chain links TRBV27 to TRBJ2-1, with 9 bases identical to TRBD2. This CDR3 has 13 residues. V shed 9 bases and J 2 bases; nucleotides not matched to a gene: 2. Germline assignment: CDR1 MNHEY and CDR2 SMNVEV (reference sequence). This CDR3 reads CASSGGTYNEQFF. The CDR3 DNA follows: TGTGCCAGTAGCGGGGGAACCTACAATGAGCAGTTCTTC.

The chain uses TRBV9 and TRBJ2-1; D gene uncertain. This CDR3 contains 15 residues. The V gene lost 3 bases and the J gene lost 1 base, with 11 bases spanning the gap. The germline CDR1 and CDR2 sequences are SGDLS and YYNGEE. CDR3 protein: CASSGAWGSYNEQFF. Here the CDR3 DNA reads TGTGCCAGCAGCGGGGCGTGGGGTTCCTACAATGAGCAGTTCTTC.

The chain has TRBV6-5 and TRBJ2-5; 8 bases match TRBD1. The J call is doubtful: the DNA matches TRBJ2-7 better. The CDR3 has 13 amino acids. Germline loops: CDR1 MNHEY, CDR2 SVGAGI. CDR3 sequence reads: CASSEATGDEQYF. CDR3 nucleotide sequence: TGTGCCAGCAGTGAAGCGACAGGGGACGAGCAGTACTTC.

The chain joins TRBV5-8 to TRBJ1-3; no clear D. The V end was cut by 2 bases, the J end by 1 base, with 16 bases between. The CDR3 contains 17 residues. Per the germline V gene, CDR1 is SGHTS and CDR2 is YDEGEE. DNA for the CDR3: TGTGCCAGCAGCTTTCGGGGTTCTATGGGGTCTGGAAACACCATATATTTT. Translated: CASSFRGSMGSGNTIYF. The full variable domain, in which reference TRBV5-8 and TRBJ1-3 provide the parts outside the CDR3, is EAGVTQSPTHLIKTRGQQATLRCSPISGHTSVYWYQQALGLGLQFLLWYDEGEERNRGNFPPRFSGRQFPNYSSELNVNALELEDSALYLCASSFRGSMGSGNTIYFGEGSWLTVV.

This chain links TRBV27 with TRBJ1-6, with unresolved D. The CDR3 is 12 residues long. Trimming took off 4 bases at V and 7 bases at J, with 5 bases between the two ends. Germline V gene lookup returns CDR1 MNHEY and CDR2 SMNVEV (reference sequence). CDR3: CASSSPNSPLHF. The CDR3 DNA reads TGTGCCAGCAGTTCCCCAAATTCACCCCTCCACTTT.

This rearrangement joins TRBV19 to TRBJ2-5; 10 positions agree with TRBD1. The better agreement between TRBJ2-7 and the DNA end casts doubt on the J call. The germline CDR1 and CDR2 sequences are LNHDA and SQIVND (reference sequence). The CDR3 contains 16 residues. CDR3 region: CASSRRPGQGSHEQYF. The CDR3, as DNA: TGTGCCAGTAGTAGGCGTCCGGGACAGGGGTCCCACGAGCAGTACTTC.

The chain couples TRBV27 to TRBJ2-5, with 9 bases that match TRBD2. The last part of the DNA fits TRBJ2-7 better; the J call may be wrong. This CDR3 spans 13 amino acids. From germline, CDR1 is MNHEY and CDR2 SMNVEV (reference sequence). CDR3 protein: CASRRGGSGEQYF. Here the CDR3 DNA reads TGTGCCAGCAGGCGGGGGGGCTCTGGCGAGCAGTACTTC.

The chain couples TRBV5-1 to TRBJ1-1, with D possibly being TRBD1 (5 bases). Germline V gene sequence: CDR1 SGHRS, CDR2 YFSETQ. The CDR3 extends over 14 amino acids. Trimming took off 6 bases at V and 3 bases at J, with 15 bases between the two ends. The CDR3 reads CASNTVGQDTEAFF. The CDR3 region has the DNA TGCGCCAGCAACACCGTGGGGCAAGACACTGAAGCTTTCTTT.

CDR3 coding DNA: TGCGCCAGCAGCCCGCCGCTAGGAGCGGGGGGGTCGGAGACCCAGTACTTC. Translating it yields CASSPPLGAGGSETQYF. This chain joins TRBV4-1 and TRBJ2-5, with 10 bases that match TRBD2. The germline V gene has CDR1 MGHRA and CDR2 YSYEKL. The ends lost 4 bases at V and 5 bases at J; junction bases unmatched: 13. The CDR3 covers 17 residues.

This clone showed up just once. The V gene is TRBV4-1, the J gene TRBJ2-7; 7 bases align to TRBD2. CDR3 size: 15 residues. From germline, CDR1 is MGHRA and CDR2 YSYEKL. V was pared by 4 bases and J by 4 bases, with 10 bases of the junction left unmatched. DNA for the CDR3: TGCGCCAGCAGCCTCCTGGGGGAGGGAATATACGAGCAGTACTTC. Translating gives CASSLLGEGIYEQYF.

V gene TRBV28 combines with J gene TRBJ2-1; TRBD2 agrees at 11 bases. Germline CDR1 and CDR2: MDHEN and SYDVKM. The trim removed 3 bases at V and 7 bases at J, leaving 5 bases unmatched. The CDR3 loop spans 15 amino acids. The CDR3 DNA follows: TGTGCCAGCAGTTTCGGTCTAGCGGGGGGTAATGAGCAGTTCTTC. Translation gives CASSFGLAGGNEQFF.

Regarding this clone: Other DNA sequences in this specimen translate into the identical CDR3. This chain uses TRBV7-9 with TRBJ2-7; D ambiguous. The CDR3 runs 11 residues. V lost 4 bases, J lost 5 bases, and 6 bases lay in between. Germline V CDR1 and CDR2: SEHNR, FQNEAQ (reference sequence). CDR3 sequence: CASSSPNEQYF. The CDR3, as DNA: TGTGCCAGCAGCTCCCCCAACGAGCAGTACTTC.

The CDR3 loop reads CASSALAGAGTYEQYF. CDR3 sequence (DNA): TGTGCCAGTAGTGCGTTAGCGGGAGCTGGGACCTACGAGCAGTACTTC. The genes are TRBV19 and TRBJ2-7, with 9 bases identical to TRBD2. The germline CDR1 and CDR2 sequences are LNHDA and SQIVND (reference sequence). V gave up 5 bases and J gave up 2 bases; unmatched junction bases: 10. CDR3 length: 16 amino acids.

A few counts support this clone. The chain joins TRBV7-9 to TRBJ2-7, with D possibly called TRBD1 or TRBD2 (6 bases each). The CDR3 totals 15 residues. The V end lost 1 base, the J end lost 6 bases, and 16 bases lay between the germline ends. Germline values: CDR1 SEHNR, CDR2 FQNEAQ (reference sequence). CDR3 coding DNA: TGTGCCAGCAGCTTAGTCGCAGGGGAGGCAGGCGAGCAGTACTTC. As protein: CASSLVAGEAGEQYF. Complete variable domain (other parts from reference TRBV7-9 and TRBJ2-7): DTGVSQNPRHKITKRGQNVTFRCDPISEHNRLYWYRQTLGQGPEFLTYFQNEAQLEKSRLLSDRFSAERPKGSFSTLEIQRTEQGDSAMYLCASSLVAGEAGEQYFGPGTRLTVT.

This chain uses TRBV28 with TRBJ2-1; a weak D match, TRBD2 (5 bases). Germline values: CDR1 MDHEN, CDR2 SYDVKM. The CDR3 has 12 amino acids. The V end was cut by 4 bases, the J end by 5 bases, with 6 bases between. The CDR3 loop is CASSSGNNEQFF. For the CDR3, the DNA is TGTGCCAGCAGTTCCGGGAACAATGAGCAGTTCTTC.

The CDR3 nucleotides read TGTGCCAGCAGCTTAGAACATCAGGTCGCCCGGGGGGCTGGCTACGAGCAGTACTTC. Translated: CASSLEHQVARGAGYEQYF. The gene calls are TRBV7-9 and TRBJ2-7, with D maybe TRBD2 (7 bases). Trimming stripped 1 base from V and 3 bases from J, with 25 bases between. The CDR3 loop spans 19 amino acids. Germline V gene lookup returns CDR1 SEHNR and CDR2 FQNEAQ (reference sequence).

This clone has just one count. V usage is TRBV5-1 and J usage is TRBJ2-3; 7 bases align to TRBD2. Germline V lookup: CDR1 SGHRS, CDR2 YFSETQ. CDR3 length equals 15 residues. J lost 2 bases, V lost 4 bases, and 7 bases had no gene match. CDR3: CASSEGLSLTDTQYF. The CDR3 DNA follows: TGCGCCAGCAGCGAGGGACTATCCCTCACAGATACGCAGTATTTT.

As regards this clone: At the DNA level, this CDR3 is encoded by other sequences in the same sample as well. V usage is TRBV9 and J usage is TRBJ1-6; perhaps TRBD1 as D (6 bases). Trimming left V 0 bases short and J 6 bases short, with 16 bases between. The CDR3 spans 17 residues. The germline V gene has CDR1 SGDLS and CDR2 YYNGEE. This chain's CDR3 is CASSVEGTTGTNSPLHF. CDR3 nucleotides: TGTGCCAGCAGCGTAGAGGGGACAACTGGAACTAATTCACCCCTCCACTTT.

The chain employs TRBV7-5 and TRBJ2-2; TRBD1, as called in the table, went unchecked against the DNA. TRBV7-5 is an annotated pseudogene. This CDR3 comprises 15 residues. The CDR3 sequence is CARSSGTGRTGELFF. The CDR3 DNA reads as TGTGCCAGAAGCTCGGGGACAGGCCGCACCGGGGAGCTGTTTTTT.

The chain links TRBV19 to TRBJ1-5; D gene unclear. CDR3 length: 14 amino acids. Trimming pared 5 bases from V and 0 bases from J, leaving 8 bases between. Germline-derived CDR1 and CDR2 are LNHDA and SQIVND (reference sequence). This chain's CDR3 is CASSGGNSNQPQHF. As DNA, the CDR3 is TGTGCCAGTAGTGGAGGTAATAGCAATCAGCCCCAGCATTTT.

The chain is built from TRBV27 and TRBJ1-6; D remains unclear. CDR1 and CDR2 (germline): MNHEY, SMNVEV (reference sequence). Trimming took off 2 bases at V and 0 bases at J, with 14 bases between the two ends. The CDR3 length is 18 residues. The CDR3 nucleotides read TGTGCCAGCAGTTTACAAGGGATGTTCAGCTCCTATAATTCACCCCTCCACTTT. This gives the protein CASSLQGMFSSYNSPLHF.